This TCR beta chain was observed in a study of type 1 regulatory T cells. Details on this clonotype: What it binds is not known.

TCRdb independently ran MiXCR on the reads; one entry per CDR3 protein. The sample records over 55,000 distinct CDR3 sequences, roughly 49% being singletons. This TCR was sampled from a human donor in good health. Sequenced sample: cultured non-Tr1 T cells, either the whole culture or a sorted T cell fraction (not recorded which).

The CDR3 DNA reads as TGCAGTGCTAGTAGGGTAGGGGACACCGGGGAGCTGTTTTTT. This gives the protein CSASRVGDTGELFF. This chain uses TRBV20-1 with TRBJ2-2, with a possible D match to TRBD1 (5 bases). The ends were cut back, 3 bases at V and 3 bases at J, with 11 bases in the middle. The germline V gene encodes CDR1 DFQATT and CDR2 SNEGSKA (reference sequence). The CDR3 runs 14 residues.